The source of this TCR beta chain is a study of cytomegalovirus exposure and HLA in healthy donors. Study results and limitations: A list of more than 150 TCR beta chains associated with cytomegalovirus was given. Confirmation was obtained in vitro that three CMV-associated chains are specific for CMV antigens.

Measured with immunoSEQ multiplex PCR; TCRdb has only the in-frame clones, and not every one. Of 150,000 to 200,000 clones listed, 86% are singletons. With respect to this clone: Its antigen is unknown.

V dropped 0 bases and J dropped 1 base, with 10 bases sitting between them. The CDR3 runs to 15 residues. Germline V CDR1 and CDR2: SGHNT, YYREEE (reference sequence). The TCR comes from a man between 18 and 35 years old in good health and CMV-seropositive. The chain uses TRBV5-4 and TRBJ1-2, with D possibly TRBD1 on 5 matching bases. The sequencing input was PBMCs. The CDR3 DNA is TGTGCCAGCAGCTTGGGAGCAGGGCTTAACTATGGCTACACCTTC. Its protein product is CASSLGAGLNYGYTF.